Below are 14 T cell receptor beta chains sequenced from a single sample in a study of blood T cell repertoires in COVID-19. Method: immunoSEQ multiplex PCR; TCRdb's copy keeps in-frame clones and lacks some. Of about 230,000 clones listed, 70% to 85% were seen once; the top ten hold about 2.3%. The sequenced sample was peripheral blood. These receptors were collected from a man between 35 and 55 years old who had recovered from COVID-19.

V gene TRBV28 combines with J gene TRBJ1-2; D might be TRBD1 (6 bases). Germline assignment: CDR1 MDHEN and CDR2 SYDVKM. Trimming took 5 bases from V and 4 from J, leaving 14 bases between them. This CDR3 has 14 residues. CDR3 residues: CASSPRTAAYGYTF. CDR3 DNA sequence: TGTGCCAGCAGTCCACGGACAGCAGCCTATGGCTACACCTTC.

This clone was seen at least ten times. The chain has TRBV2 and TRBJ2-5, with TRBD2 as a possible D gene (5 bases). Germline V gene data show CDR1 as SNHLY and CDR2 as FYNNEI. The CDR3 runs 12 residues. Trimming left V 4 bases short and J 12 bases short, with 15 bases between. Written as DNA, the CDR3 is TGTGCCAGCAGTGCGGGGAGCGCCGGAAAGTACTTC. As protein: CASSAGSAGKYF. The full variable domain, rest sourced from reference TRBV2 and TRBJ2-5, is EPEVTQTPSHQVTQMGQEVILRCVPISNHLYFYWYRQILGQKVEFLVSFYNNEISEKSEIFDDQFSVERPDGSNFTLKIRSTKLEDSAMYFCASSAGSAGKYFGPGTRLLVL.

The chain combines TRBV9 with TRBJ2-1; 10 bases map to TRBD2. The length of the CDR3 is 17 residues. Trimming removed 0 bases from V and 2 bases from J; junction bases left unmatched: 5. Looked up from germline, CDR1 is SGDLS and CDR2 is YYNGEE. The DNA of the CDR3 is TGTGCCAGCAGCGTAGAGGCTAGCGGGAGAGCCTACAATGAGCAGTTCTTC. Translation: CASSVEASGRAYNEQFF.

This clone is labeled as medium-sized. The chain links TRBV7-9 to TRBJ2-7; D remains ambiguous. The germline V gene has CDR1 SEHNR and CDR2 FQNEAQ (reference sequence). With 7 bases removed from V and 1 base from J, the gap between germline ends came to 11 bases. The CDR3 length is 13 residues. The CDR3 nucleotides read TGTGCCAGCATCCTCGACGGGTCCTACGAGCAGTACTTC. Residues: CASILDGSYEQYF.

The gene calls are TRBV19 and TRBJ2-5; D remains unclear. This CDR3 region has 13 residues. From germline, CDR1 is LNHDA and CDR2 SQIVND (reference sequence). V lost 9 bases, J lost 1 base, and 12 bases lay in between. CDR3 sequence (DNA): TGTGCCAGCTCCCTGGGCCTCCAAGAGACCCAGTACTTC. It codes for CASSLGLQETQYF. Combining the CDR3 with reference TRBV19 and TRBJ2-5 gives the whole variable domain DGGITQSPKYLFRKEGQNVTLSCEQNLNHDAMYWYRQDPGQGLRLIYYSQIVNDFQKGDIAEGYSVSREKKESFPLTVTSAQKNPTAFYLCASSLGLQETQYFGPGTRLLVL.

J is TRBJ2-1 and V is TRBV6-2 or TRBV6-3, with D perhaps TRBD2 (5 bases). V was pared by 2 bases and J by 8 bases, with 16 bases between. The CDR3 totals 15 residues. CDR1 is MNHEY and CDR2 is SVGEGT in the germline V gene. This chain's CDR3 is CASSYLRDLVYEQFF. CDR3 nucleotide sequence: TGTGCCAGCAGTTACCTCCGGGATCTGGTCTATGAGCAGTTCTTC.

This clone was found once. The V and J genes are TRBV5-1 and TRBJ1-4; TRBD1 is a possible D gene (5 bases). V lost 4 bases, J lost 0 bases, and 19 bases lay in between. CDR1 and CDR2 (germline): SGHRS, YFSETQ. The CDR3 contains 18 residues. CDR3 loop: CASSPEPVGQATNEKLFF. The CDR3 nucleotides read TGCGCCAGCAGCCCGGAGCCAGTGGGGCAAGCAACTAATGAAAAACTGTTTTTT. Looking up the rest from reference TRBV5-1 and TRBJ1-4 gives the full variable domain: KAGVTQTPRYLIKTRGQQVTLSCSPISGHRSVSWYQQTPGQGLQFLFEYFSETQRNKGNFPGRFSGRQFSNSRSEMNVSTLELGDSALYLCASSPEPVGQATNEKLFFGSGTQLSVL.

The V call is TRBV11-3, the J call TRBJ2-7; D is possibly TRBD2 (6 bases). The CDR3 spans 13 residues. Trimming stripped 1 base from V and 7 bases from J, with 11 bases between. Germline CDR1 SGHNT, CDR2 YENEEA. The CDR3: CASSLGPRGEQYF. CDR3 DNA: TGTGCCAGCAGCTTAGGCCCTCGGGGGGAGCAGTACTTC.

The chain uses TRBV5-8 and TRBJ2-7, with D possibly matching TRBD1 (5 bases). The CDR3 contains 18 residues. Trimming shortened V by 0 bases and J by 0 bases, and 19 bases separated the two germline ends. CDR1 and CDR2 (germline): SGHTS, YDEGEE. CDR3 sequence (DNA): TGTGCCAGCAGCTTGGACAGCTTCCGACCCGACAGCTCCTACGAGCAGTACTTC. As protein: CASSLDSFRPDSSYEQYF.

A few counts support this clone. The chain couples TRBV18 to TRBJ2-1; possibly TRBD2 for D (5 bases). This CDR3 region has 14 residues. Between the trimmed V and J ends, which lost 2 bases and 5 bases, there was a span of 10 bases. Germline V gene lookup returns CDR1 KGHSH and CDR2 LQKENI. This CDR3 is CASSPRIGDNEQFF. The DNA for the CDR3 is TGTGCCAGCTCACCAAGGATCGGGGACAATGAGCAGTTCTTC. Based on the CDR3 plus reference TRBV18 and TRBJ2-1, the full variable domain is NAGVMQNPRHLVRRRGQEARLRCSPMKGHSHVYWYRQLPEEGLKFMVYLQKENIIDESGMPKERFSAEFPKEGPSILRIQQVVRGDSAAYFCASSPRIGDNEQFFGPGTRLTVL.

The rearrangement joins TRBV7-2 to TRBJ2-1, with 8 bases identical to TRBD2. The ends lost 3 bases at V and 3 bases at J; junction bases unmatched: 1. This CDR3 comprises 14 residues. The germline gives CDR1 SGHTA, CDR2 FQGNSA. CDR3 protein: CASSLGLVYNEQFF. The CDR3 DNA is TGTGCCAGCAGCTTGGGACTAGTCTACAATGAGCAGTTCTTC.

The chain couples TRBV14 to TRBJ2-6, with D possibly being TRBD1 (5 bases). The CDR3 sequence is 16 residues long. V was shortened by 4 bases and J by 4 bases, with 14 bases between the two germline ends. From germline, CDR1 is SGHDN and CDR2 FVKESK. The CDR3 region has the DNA TGTGCCAGCAGCCCTCACCTAGGGGCCGGGGCCAACGTCCTGACTTTC. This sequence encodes CASSPHLGAGANVLTF.

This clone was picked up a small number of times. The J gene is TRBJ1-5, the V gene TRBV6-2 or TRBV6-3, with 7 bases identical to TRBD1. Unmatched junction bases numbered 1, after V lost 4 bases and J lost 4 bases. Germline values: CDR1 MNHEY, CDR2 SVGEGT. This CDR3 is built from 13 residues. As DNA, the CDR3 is TGTGCCAGCAGTTCAGGGGGAAATCAGCCCCAGCATTTT. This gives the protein CASSSGGNQPQHF.

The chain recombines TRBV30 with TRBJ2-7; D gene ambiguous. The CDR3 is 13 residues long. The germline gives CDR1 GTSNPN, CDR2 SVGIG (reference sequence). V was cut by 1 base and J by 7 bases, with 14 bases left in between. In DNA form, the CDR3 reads TGTGCCTGGAGTGCGAGGTTGGATGGTGAGCAGTACTTC. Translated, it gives CAWSARLDGEQYF.